The clone carrying this TCR beta chain was counted between two and nine times. RNA transcripts were the template for amplifying TCR beta CDR3 regions. A first-round RT-PCR of the TCR CDR3 used the HTBI primer set. Each CDR3 protein gets one entry after TCRdb re-called the multiplex PCR reads with MiXCR. The table has a few hundred thousand distinct CDR3 sequences, approximately 23% seen once. This sample is part of a study of T cells in Graves' hyperthyroidism and ophthalmopathy. Trimming removed 4 bases at V and 0 bases at J, with 7 bases between. The CDR3 sequence is 13 residues long. Germline CDR1 and CDR2: SGHRS and YFSETQ. Each diagnosis drew on symptoms, thyroxine, TRAb, thyroid ultrasound and orbital computed tomography findings. About 10 ml fresh peripheral blood yielded the PBMCs.

The chain employs TRBV5-1 and TRBJ1-1; D remains unclear. The receptor was isolated from a woman aged 65 to 85 with Graves' ophthalmopathy. Sequencing was performed on blood. DNA of the CDR3: TGCGCCAGCAGCCGTAAGGTGAACACTGAAGCTTTCTTT. Residues: CASSRKVNTEAFF.